The subject of this entry is one TCR beta chain. This clone showed up just a few times. Its antigen is not yet known. No clone much larger than this one lies a single base away; base qualities are absent. The data originate from a study of blood T cell repertoires in COVID-19 (dated by TCRdb to 2018 to 2020). As for the study more broadly: The collaborator samples originated in the United States, Italy and Spain and spanned the acute and convalescent phases of COVID-19. The prospective study material was composed of cDNA or gDNA derived from T cells, B-cell-depleted T cells, or PBMCs. Deeply sampled blood TCRbeta repertoires from subjects exposed to, actively infected with, or recovered from COVID-19 were included in the dataset. The repertoires were made available in a free public database intended to serve as a resource for research on the immune response to SARS-CoV-2. The samples were drawn from the first 160 participants of the ongoing ImmuneRACE study and from 1,200 or so subjects provided by 6 global collaborators. Sample metadata almost always included a de-identified subject ID, COVID-19 status, age in years and sex. Where HLA class I and class II types were available, the types were taken from metadata supplied by the sample provider, not from assay-based typing.

Study-wide conclusions, independent of this receptor: The amount of clinical and demographic metadata varied by source and participant and was provided uncurated.

The immunoSEQ Assay, a bias-controlled multiplex PCR, was used to amplify TCRbeta CDR3 regions from genomic DNA. The paper's data handling went like this. Within the assay, amplification of reference gene primers was used to estimate how many nucleated cells each sample contained. To quantify the absolute abundance of each unique TCRbeta CDR3 rearrangement, sequence reads were collapsed and filtered. Productive Simpson clonality was computed per sample as the square root of Simpson's diversity index over productive rearrangements. TCRdb re-hosts the immuneACCESS table, in-frame sequences only. Its copies lack some clones; in the studies checked, an unresolved V gene accounts for under half of them, and the cause for the rest is not known. The V and J calls and clone size are taken from that table; D and trimming were inferred from the DNA. This sample gives fewer than 500,000 clones in total; 85% to 90% of them show up just once. Of the sample, 0.9% to 1% is held by the ten largest clones.

V drops 8 bases and J drops 2 bases, leaving 12 bases in between. The CDR3 covers 13 residues, taking in both the cysteine and the phenylalanine. Only the CDR3 DNA is retained, 39 bases long and in frame from the first base. From a lookup of the germline V gene (reference sequence), CDR1 and CDR2 are SEHNR and FQNEAQ. Enrolling through a virtual design, the prospective study's participants ranged in age from about 18 to 89 years and lived across around 25 United States geographic areas. Cohort assignment in the prospective study relied on participant-reported clinical history from a screening survey and a study questionnaire. In the prospective study, whole blood, serum and a nasopharyngeal or oropharyngeal swab were collected from each participant by mobile phlebotomists. Over a roughly two-month period, participants in the prospective study had the option of providing additional blood draws and questionnaires. Before DNA extraction, prospective study blood samples were shipped either frozen or at room temperature.

This chain is built from TRBV7-9 and TRBJ2-5; TRBD1 is a weak D gene call, 5 bases matching. The receptor was isolated from a woman between 25 and 40 years old with acute COVID-19. Specimen: PBMCs or T cells enriched from blood (not recorded which). The CDR3 amino acid sequence is: CASEQGFQETQYF. The base sequence is TGTGCCAGCGAGCAGGGTTTTCAAGAGACCCAGTACTTC.